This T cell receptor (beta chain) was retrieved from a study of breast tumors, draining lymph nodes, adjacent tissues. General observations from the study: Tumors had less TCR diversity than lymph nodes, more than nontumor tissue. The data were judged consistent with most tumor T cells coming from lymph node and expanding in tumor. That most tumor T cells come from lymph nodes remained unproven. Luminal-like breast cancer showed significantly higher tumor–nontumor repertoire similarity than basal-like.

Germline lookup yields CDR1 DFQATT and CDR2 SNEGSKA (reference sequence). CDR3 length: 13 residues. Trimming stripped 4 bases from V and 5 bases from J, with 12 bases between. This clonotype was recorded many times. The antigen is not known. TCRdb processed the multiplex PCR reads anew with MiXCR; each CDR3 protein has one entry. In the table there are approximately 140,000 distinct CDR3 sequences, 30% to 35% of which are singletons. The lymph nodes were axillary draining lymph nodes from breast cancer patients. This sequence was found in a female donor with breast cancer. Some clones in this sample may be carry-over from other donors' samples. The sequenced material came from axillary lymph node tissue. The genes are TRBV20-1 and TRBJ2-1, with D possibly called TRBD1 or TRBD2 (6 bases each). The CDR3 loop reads CSANPGADNEQFF. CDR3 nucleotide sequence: TGCAGTGCTAACCCGGGGGCAGACAATGAGCAGTTCTTC.